This entry concerns a single TCR beta chain. This entry belongs to a study of blood T cells in healthy people across ages. Study-level background: About one barcoded TCR beta cDNA was captured per two T cells.

For the second PCR, which ran for about 6 to 11 cycles, a sample-barcoded 5' primer and a J-beta primer mix were used. TCRdb redid the calling of the 5' RACE reads with MiXCR, one entry per CDR3 protein. This table holds fewer than 1,200,000 distinct CDR3 sequences, under 30% found once. Caucasian individuals from Russia who were healthy and aged about 6 to 90 acted as donors. CDR1 and CDR2 from the germline V gene are MNHEY and SMNVEV (reference sequence). With 3 bases clipped from V and 3 bases from J, the junction kept 5 bases outside the gene matches. The CDR3 extends over 15 amino acids. The same sample was also studied in work on T cells of mothers and their children. As reported in that work: Mother-child pairs who were related displayed a slightly higher overlap than unrelated pairs, a difference that was non-significant.

Sample: blood. This TCR was recovered from a girl aged 2-10 years in good health. The chain carries TRBV27 and TRBJ2-7; 10 nucleotides align to TRBD2. This CDR3 is CASSFTGLADYEQYF. DNA of the CDR3: TGTGCCAGCAGTTTTACCGGACTAGCGGACTACGAGCAGTACTTC.